What follows describes a single T cell receptor (beta chain). This sample stems from a study of cytomegalovirus exposure and HLA in healthy donors. The V end lost 6 bases, the J end lost 4 bases, and 12 bases lay between the germline ends. Germline CDR1 MNHNS, CDR2 SASEGT. The CDR3 is made up of 14 amino acids. 13 Jbeta primers and 60 Vbeta primers were used for the PCR. Sequencing was performed with immunoSEQ multiplex PCR; in TCRdb, only in-frame clones are kept and a portion is missing. This table holds some 110,000 clones, about 75% found once. J is TRBJ1-4 and V is TRBV6-1; tentatively, D is TRBD1 (6 bases). The sample comprised PBMCs. This clonotype originated in a male donor in good health and CMV-seropositive. CDR3 region: CASRWTVLNEKLFF. The CDR3 DNA reads TGTGCCAGCAGGTGGACAGTGCTTAATGAAAAACTGTTTTTT.